The 22 T cell receptor beta chains below all came from one sample that was sequenced in a study of OX40 agonist ivuxolimab in advanced cancers. The method was immunoSEQ multiplex PCR; TCRdb's version includes in-frame clones alone and lacks a portion of them. The sample contains roughly 100,000 clones, 80% to 90% of which appear only once. The sequenced sample was CD4+ or CD8+ T cells sorted from blood, obtained in a trial of the OX40 agonist ivuxolimab. The receptors here all came from an adult with an advanced solid tumor such as melanoma, head and neck, liver or kidney cancer.

The CDR3, as DNA: TGCGCCAGCAGGGCGGGGGGAGCATACGAGCAGTACTTC. It is translated as CASRAGGAYEQYF. The chain employs TRBV5-1 and TRBJ2-7, with 8 bases fitting TRBD2. CDR3 length equals 13 residues. V shed 5 bases, J shed 4 bases, and the junction held 5 bases outside the gene matches. Looked up from germline, CDR1 is SGHRS and CDR2 is YFSETQ.

V gene TRBV5-4 combines with J gene TRBJ2-3, with 16 bases matching TRBD2. The trim removed 4 bases at V and 9 bases at J, leaving 8 bases unmatched. CDR3 length: 16 residues. Germline assignment: CDR1 SGHNT and CDR2 YYREEE (reference sequence). CDR3 in amino acids: CASSGPGLAGGDTQYF. Written as DNA, the CDR3 is TGTGCCAGCAGCGGGCCGGGACTAGCGGGAGGGGACACGCAGTATTTT.

V is TRBV27 and J is TRBJ1-5; a possible D gene is TRBD1 (5 bases). The CDR3 length is 13 residues. The V and J ends lost 3 bases and 4 bases respectively, with 7 bases between them. Germline CDR1 is MNHEY and CDR2 is SMNVEV (reference sequence). The CDR3 protein is CASSFGANQPQHF. CDR3 coding DNA: TGTGCCAGCAGTTTCGGGGCAAATCAGCCCCAGCATTTT.

The V gene is TRBV18, the J gene TRBJ1-1; D not resolved. There are 14 residues in the CDR3. CDR1 and CDR2 (germline): KGHSH, LQKENI. V was shortened by 2 bases and J by 5 bases, with 12 bases between the two germline ends. The DNA of the CDR3 is TGTGCCAGCTCACCAAGTGAAGGGTTAACTGAAGCTTTCTTT. Translation: CASSPSEGLTEAFF.

The rearrangement uses TRBV5-1 and TRBJ2-5; maybe TRBD2 (5 bases). Trimming took 1 base from V and 2 from J, leaving 9 bases between them. In germline, CDR1 is SGHRS, CDR2 YFSETQ. CDR3 length equals 14 residues. The CDR3 loop reads CASSLHPGQETQYF. The CDR3 DNA reads TGCGCCAGCAGCTTGCACCCGGGACAAGAGACCCAGTACTTC.

This rearrangement joins TRBV7-2 to TRBJ1-3, with D perhaps matching TRBD1 (5 bases). With 1 base removed from V and 0 bases from J, the gap between germline ends came to 13 bases. The CDR3 is made up of 17 amino acids. CDR1 is SGHTA, CDR2 FQGNSA, per germline. CDR3 region: CASSLGSAGGSGNTIYF. CDR3 DNA sequence: TGTGCCAGCAGCTTAGGGTCGGCCGGGGGCTCTGGAAACACCATATATTTT. Drawing the rest from reference TRBV7-2 and TRBJ1-3, the complete variable domain is GAGVSQSPSNKVTEKGKDVELRCDPISGHTALYWYRQSLGQGLEFLIYFQGNSAPDKSGLPSDRFSAERTGGSVSTLTIQRTQQEDSAVYLCASSLGSAGGSGNTIYFGEGSWLTVV.

The genes are TRBV6-6 and TRBJ2-3; D might be TRBD1 or TRBD2, each matching 5 bases. V was clipped by 4 bases and J by 5 bases, with 10 bases between them. CDR3 length: 13 residues. Germline V gene sequence: CDR1 MNHNY, CDR2 SVGAGI (reference sequence). CDR3 residues: CASSWDRLDTQYF. CDR3 DNA: TGTGCCAGCAGTTGGGACCGACTAGATACGCAGTATTTT.

This clone was recorded once. The chain carries TRBV7-9 and TRBJ1-6; 9 nucleotides line up with TRBD1. There are 16 residues in the CDR3. The trim removed 5 bases at V and 7 bases at J, leaving 9 bases unmatched. Germline loops: CDR1 SEHNR, CDR2 FQNEAQ (reference sequence). CDR3 loop: CASSQGQGFGNSPLHF. In DNA, the CDR3 is TGTGCCAGCAGCCAAGGACAGGGGTTCGGGAATTCACCCCTCCACTTT.

The chain uses TRBV4-3 and TRBJ2-3; maybe TRBD1 (6 bases). The V end lost 1 base, the J end lost 0 bases, and 8 bases lay between the germline ends. Germline lookup yields CDR1 LGHNA and CDR2 YSLEER. This CDR3 has 15 residues. Written as DNA, the CDR3 is TGCGCCAGCAGCCAAGGGACAGCGAGCACAGATACGCAGTATTTT. Residues: CASSQGTASTDTQYF.

The chain employs TRBV5-1 and TRBJ2-7, with D possibly being TRBD1 (5 bases). The CDR3 loop spans 13 amino acids. The V gene lost 3 bases and the J gene lost 2 bases, with 9 bases spanning the gap. The germline CDR1 and CDR2 sequences are SGHRS and YFSETQ. The CDR3 DNA reads TGCGCCAGCAGCTCAGGGCCTACCTACGAGCAGTACTTC. Translated, it gives CASSSGPTYEQYF.

The chain combines TRBV30 with TRBJ2-3; D gene ambiguous. CDR1 GTSNPN and CDR2 SVGIG come from the germline V gene (reference sequence). This CDR3 contains 13 residues. Between the trimmed V and J ends, which lost 7 bases and 3 bases, there was a span of 14 bases. The CDR3 reads CAFRSPSTDTQYF. The CDR3 DNA follows: TGTGCCTTCCGAAGCCCCTCTACAGATACGCAGTATTTT.

This clone was counted only a few times. The rearrangement links TRBV7-2 to TRBJ2-1; 9 bases line up with TRBD2. The CDR3 is 16 amino acids. Germline CDR1 and CDR2: SGHTA and FQGNSA. The J segment lost 2 bases and the V segment lost 5 bases, leaving 7 bases of the junction unmatched. In DNA form, the CDR3 reads TGTGCCAGCAGCGTGTTAGCGGGAGCGGCCTACAATGAGCAGTTCTTC. Its translation is CASSVLAGAAYNEQFF.

J is TRBJ1-5 and V is TRBV6-1; perhaps TRBD1 as D (6 bases). Germline-derived CDR1 and CDR2 are MNHNS and SASEGT. The CDR3 spans 13 residues. The ends were cut back, 5 bases at V and 11 bases at J, with 16 bases in the middle. The CDR3 reads CASSITGTSSQHF. As DNA, the CDR3 is TGTGCCAGCAGTATAACAGGGACCTCGTCCCAGCATTTT.

V is TRBV7-9 and J is TRBJ1-2; no definite D call. The CDR3 runs to 13 residues. V was trimmed by 2 bases and J by 6 bases, leaving 10 bases between them. Germline lookup yields CDR1 SEHNR and CDR2 FQNEAQ (reference sequence). The CDR3 DNA reads as TGTGCCAGCAGCTTACAGCCCCGAGATGGCTACACCTTC. It translates to CASSLQPRDGYTF.

This chain links TRBV11-1 with TRBJ1-6; D uncertain. CDR1 is SGHAT and CDR2 is FQDESV in the germline V gene (reference sequence). There are 16 residues in the CDR3. Trimming pared 2 bases from V and 9 bases from J, leaving 17 bases between. This chain's CDR3 is CASSLLSADISSPLHF. DNA of the CDR3: TGTGCCAGCAGCTTATTGTCCGCTGACATTTCTTCACCCCTCCACTTT.

The chain joins TRBV27 to TRBJ1-4, with TRBD1 identical over 9 bases. Germline assignment: CDR1 MNHEY and CDR2 SMNVEV (reference sequence). Trimming took 6 bases from V and 3 from J; bases not matched to a gene: 2. The CDR3 has 14 residues. CDR3 loop: CASSRDRANEKLFF. The CDR3 DNA follows: TGTGCCAGCAGCCGGGACAGGGCTAATGAAAAACTGTTTTTT. The complete variable domain, with remaining parts taken from reference TRBV27 and TRBJ1-4, reads EAQVTQNPRYLITVTGKKLTVTCSQNMNHEYMSWYRQDPGLGLRQIYYSMNVEVTDKGDVPEGYKVSRKEKRNFPLILESPSPNQTSLYFCASSRDRANEKLFFGSGTQLSVL.

The genes are TRBV6-1 and TRBJ2-1; 9 positions agree with TRBD2. V lost 6 bases, J lost 8 bases, and 11 bases stayed unmatched. From germline, CDR1 is MNHNS and CDR2 SASEGT. This CDR3 is 15 amino acids long. CDR3 DNA sequence: TGTGCCAGCAGGGAATTTAGCGGGGGCTGGGATGAGCAGTTCTTC. Protein product: CASREFSGGWDEQFF.

The J gene is TRBJ1-2, the V gene TRBV2, with TRBD1 matching 7 bases. Germline CDR1 is SNHLY and CDR2 is FYNNEI. Trimming cost V 7 bases and J 4 bases; bases outside gene matches: 9. CDR3 length: 14 amino acids. The CDR3 here is CASIPRQGRYGYTF. The DNA of the CDR3 is TGTGCCAGCATTCCCAGACAGGGTCGCTATGGCTACACCTTC.

The chain recombines TRBV23-1 with TRBJ1-2; 8 bases are shared with TRBD1. TRBV23-1 is noted as an ORF with a role that remains uncertain. This CDR3 comprises 14 residues. The junction had 14 bases not matched to a gene; V was cut back by 7 bases and J by 10 bases. CDR3 region: CASMPRGTGVIYTF. Written as DNA, the CDR3 is TGCGCCAGCATGCCCCGCGGGACAGGAGTAATCTACACCTTC.

The gene calls are TRBV30 and TRBJ2-1; 11 nucleotides line up with TRBD2. From germline, CDR1 is GTSNPN and CDR2 SVGIG (reference sequence). V shed 2 bases, J shed 5 bases, and the junction held 8 bases outside the gene matches. The CDR3 covers 16 residues. The CDR3, as DNA: TGTGCCTGGAGTACCACCGGGACTAGCGGTGACAATGAGCAGTTCTTC. Its protein is CAWSTTGTSGDNEQFF.

The rearrangement joins TRBV10-3 to TRBJ2-7; D is undetermined. The CDR3 extends over 14 amino acids. V gave up 3 bases and J gave up 1 base, with 10 bases separating them. The germline gives CDR1 ENHRY, CDR2 SYGVKD. CDR3 nucleotide sequence: TGTGCCATCAGTGATAACTCGCGTTCCTACGAGCAGTACTTC. This translates into CAISDNSRSYEQYF.

J is TRBJ2-1 and V is TRBV2; D is possibly TRBD1 or TRBD2 (5 bases each). Germline loops: CDR1 SNHLY, CDR2 FYNNEI. The CDR3 sequence is 13 residues long. Deletions cut 6 bases from V and 8 bases from J, with 14 bases between. CDR3 DNA sequence: TGTGCCAGCAGAAGGGGACGAGGGGATGAGCAGTTCTTC. It specifies CASRRGRGDEQFF.